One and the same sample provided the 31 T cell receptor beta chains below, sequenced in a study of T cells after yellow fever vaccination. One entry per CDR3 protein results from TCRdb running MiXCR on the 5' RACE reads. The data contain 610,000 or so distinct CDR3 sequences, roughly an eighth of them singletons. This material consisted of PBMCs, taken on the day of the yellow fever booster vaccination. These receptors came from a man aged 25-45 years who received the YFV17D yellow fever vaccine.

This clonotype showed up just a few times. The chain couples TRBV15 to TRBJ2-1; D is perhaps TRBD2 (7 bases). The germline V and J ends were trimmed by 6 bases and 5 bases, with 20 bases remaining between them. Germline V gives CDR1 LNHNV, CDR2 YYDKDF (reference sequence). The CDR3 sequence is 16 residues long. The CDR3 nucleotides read TGTGCCACCAGTTTACATGGGGGAGGGGGGCACAATGAGCAGTTCTTC. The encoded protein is CATSLHGGGGHNEQFF.

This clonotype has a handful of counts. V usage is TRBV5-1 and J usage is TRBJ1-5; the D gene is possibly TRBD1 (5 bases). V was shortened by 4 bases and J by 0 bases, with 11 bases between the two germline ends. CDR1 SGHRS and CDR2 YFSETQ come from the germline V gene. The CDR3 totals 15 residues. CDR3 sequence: CASSPGLDSNQPQHF. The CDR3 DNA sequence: TGCGCCAGCAGCCCGGGACTGGATAGCAATCAGCCCCAGCATTTT.

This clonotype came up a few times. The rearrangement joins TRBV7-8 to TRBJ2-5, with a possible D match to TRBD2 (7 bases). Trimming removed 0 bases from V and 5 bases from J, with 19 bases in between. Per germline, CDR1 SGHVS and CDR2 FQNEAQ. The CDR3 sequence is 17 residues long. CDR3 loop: CASSLAGGGARVETQYF. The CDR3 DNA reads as TGTGCCAGCAGCTTAGCGGGTGGGGGGGCGAGGGTGGAGACCCAGTACTTC.

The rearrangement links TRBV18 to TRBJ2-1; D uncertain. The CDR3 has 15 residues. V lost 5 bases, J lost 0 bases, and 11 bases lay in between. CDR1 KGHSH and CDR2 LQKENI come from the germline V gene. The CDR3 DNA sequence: TGTGCCAGCTCATTCGGGCCTCCCTCCTACAATGAGCAGTTCTTC. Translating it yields CASSFGPPSYNEQFF. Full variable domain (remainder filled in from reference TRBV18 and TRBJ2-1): NAGVMQNPRHLVRRRGQEARLRCSPMKGHSHVYWYRQLPEEGLKFMVYLQKENIIDESGMPKERFSAEFPKEGPSILRIQQVVRGDSAAYFCASSFGPPSYNEQFFGPGTRLTVL.

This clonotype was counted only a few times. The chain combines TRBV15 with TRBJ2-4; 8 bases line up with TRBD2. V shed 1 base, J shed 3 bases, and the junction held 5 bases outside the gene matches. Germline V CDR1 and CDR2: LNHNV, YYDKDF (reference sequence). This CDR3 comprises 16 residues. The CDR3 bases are TGTGCCACCAGCAGAGCGGGGGGGGACATCAAAAACATTCAGTACTTC. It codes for CATSRAGGDIKNIQYF.

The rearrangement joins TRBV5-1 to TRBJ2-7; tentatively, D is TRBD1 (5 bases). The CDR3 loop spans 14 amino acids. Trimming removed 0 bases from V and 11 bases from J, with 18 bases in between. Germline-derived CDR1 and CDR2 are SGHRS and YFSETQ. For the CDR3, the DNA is TGCGCCAGCAGCTTGGGGCAGGGTCGAGGATTGGAGTACTTC. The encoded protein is CASSLGQGRGLEYF. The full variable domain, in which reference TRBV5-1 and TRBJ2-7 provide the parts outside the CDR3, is KAGVTQTPRYLIKTRGQQVTLSCSPISGHRSVSWYQQTPGQGLQFLFEYFSETQRNKGNFPGRFSGRQFSNSRSEMNVSTLELGDSALYLCASSLGQGRGLEYFGPGTRLTVT.

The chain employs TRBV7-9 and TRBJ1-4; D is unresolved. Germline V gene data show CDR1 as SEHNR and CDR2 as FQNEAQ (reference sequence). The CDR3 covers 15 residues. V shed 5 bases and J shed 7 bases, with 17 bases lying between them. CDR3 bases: TGTGCCAGCAGCCCCCGGGAGGGTCAAGGTGAAAAACTGTTTTTT. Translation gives CASSPREGQGEKLFF.

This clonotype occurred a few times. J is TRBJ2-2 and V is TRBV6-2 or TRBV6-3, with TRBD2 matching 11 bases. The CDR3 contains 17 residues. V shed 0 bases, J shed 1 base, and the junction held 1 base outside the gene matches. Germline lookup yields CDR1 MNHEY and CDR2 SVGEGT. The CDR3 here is CASSYSLAGGNTGELFF. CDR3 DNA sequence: TGTGCCAGCAGTTACTCCCTAGCGGGAGGGAACACCGGGGAGCTGTTTTTT.

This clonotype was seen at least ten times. The CDR3 sequence: CASSQESSGEETQYF. In DNA form, the CDR3 reads TGTGCCAGCAGCCAAGAGTCTAGCGGAGAAGAGACCCAGTACTTC. The chain joins TRBV4-2 to TRBJ2-5; 7 bases line up with TRBD2. V gave up 0 bases and J gave up 3 bases; unmatched junction bases: 4. CDR1 and CDR2 from the germline V gene are LGHNA and YNFKEQ. This CDR3 has 15 amino acids.

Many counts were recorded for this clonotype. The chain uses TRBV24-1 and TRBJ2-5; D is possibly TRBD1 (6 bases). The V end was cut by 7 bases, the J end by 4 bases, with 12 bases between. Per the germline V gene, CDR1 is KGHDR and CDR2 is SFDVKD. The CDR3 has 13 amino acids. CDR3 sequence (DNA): TGTGCCACCAGCCAGGGACAAGTAGAGACCCAGTACTTC. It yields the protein CATSQGQVETQYF.

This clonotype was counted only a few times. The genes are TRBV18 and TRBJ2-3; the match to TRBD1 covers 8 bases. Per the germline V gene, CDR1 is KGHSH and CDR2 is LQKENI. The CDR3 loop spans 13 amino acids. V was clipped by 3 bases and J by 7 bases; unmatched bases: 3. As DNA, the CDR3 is TGTGCCAGCTCACCGTCCAGGGGGCATACGCAGTATTTT. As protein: CASSPSRGHTQYF.

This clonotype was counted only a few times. This CDR3 is CASRLAGGYEGEQFF. CDR3 DNA: TGTGCCAGCAGACTAGCGGGAGGTTATGAGGGTGAGCAGTTCTTC. The chain employs TRBV11-2 and TRBJ2-1; 12 nucleotides line up with TRBD2. The germline gives CDR1 SGHAT, CDR2 FQNNGV. The CDR3 consists of 15 residues. Trimming cost V 6 bases and J 9 bases; bases outside gene matches: 9. The variable domain in full, with the rest retrieved from reference TRBV11-2 and TRBJ2-1, is EAGVAQSPRYKIIEKRQSVAFWCNPISGHATLYWYQQILGQGPKLLIQFQNNGVVDDSQLPKDRFSAERLKGVDSTLKIQPAKLEDSAVYLCASRLAGGYEGEQFFGPGTRLTVL.

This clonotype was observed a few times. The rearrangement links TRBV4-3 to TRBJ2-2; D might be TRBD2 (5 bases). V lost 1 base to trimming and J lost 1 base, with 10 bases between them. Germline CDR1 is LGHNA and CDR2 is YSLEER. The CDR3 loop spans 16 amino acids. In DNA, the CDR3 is TGCGCCAGCAGCCAAGCGGGGTCCGTGAACACCGGGGAGCTGTTTTTT. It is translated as CASSQAGSVNTGELFF.

The CDR3 protein is CASSLSGSPNYNEQFF. CDR3 nucleotide sequence: TGCGCCAGCAGCTTGAGTGGCAGTCCAAACTACAATGAGCAGTTCTTC. The chain has TRBV5-1 and TRBJ2-1; the D is unclear. This CDR3 has 16 amino acids. Deletions cut 1 base from V and 3 bases from J, with 14 bases between. Germline V gene sequence: CDR1 SGHRS, CDR2 YFSETQ.

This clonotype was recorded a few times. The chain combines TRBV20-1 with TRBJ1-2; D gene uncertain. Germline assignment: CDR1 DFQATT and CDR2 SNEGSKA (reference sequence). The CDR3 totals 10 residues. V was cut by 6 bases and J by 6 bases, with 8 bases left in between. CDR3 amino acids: CSAPLNGYTF. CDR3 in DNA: TGCAGTGCCCCCTTGAATGGCTACACCTTC.

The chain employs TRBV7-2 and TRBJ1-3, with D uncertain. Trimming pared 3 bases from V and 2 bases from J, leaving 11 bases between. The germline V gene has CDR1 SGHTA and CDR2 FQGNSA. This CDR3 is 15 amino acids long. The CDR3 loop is CASSFRTVAGNTIYF. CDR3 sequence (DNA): TGTGCCAGCAGCTTTAGGACGGTTGCTGGAAACACCATATATTTT. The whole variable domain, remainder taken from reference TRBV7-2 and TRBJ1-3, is GAGVSQSPSNKVTEKGKDVELRCDPISGHTALYWYRQSLGQGLEFLIYFQGNSAPDKSGLPSDRFSAERTGGSVSTLTIQRTQQEDSAVYLCASSFRTVAGNTIYFGEGSWLTVV.

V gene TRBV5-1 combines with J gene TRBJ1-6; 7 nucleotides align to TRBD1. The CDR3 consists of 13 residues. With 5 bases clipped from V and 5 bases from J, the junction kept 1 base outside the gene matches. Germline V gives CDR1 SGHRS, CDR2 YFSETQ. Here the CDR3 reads CASSGTDNSPLHF. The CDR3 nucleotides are TGCGCCAGCAGTGGGACAGATAATTCACCCCTCCACTTT.

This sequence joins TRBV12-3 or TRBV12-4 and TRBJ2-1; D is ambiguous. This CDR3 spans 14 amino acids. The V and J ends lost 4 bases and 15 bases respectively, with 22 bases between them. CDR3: CASSSRYSPLSPFF. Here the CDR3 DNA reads TGTGCCAGCAGTTCCCGGTATTCTCCCCTTTCTCCGTTCTTC.

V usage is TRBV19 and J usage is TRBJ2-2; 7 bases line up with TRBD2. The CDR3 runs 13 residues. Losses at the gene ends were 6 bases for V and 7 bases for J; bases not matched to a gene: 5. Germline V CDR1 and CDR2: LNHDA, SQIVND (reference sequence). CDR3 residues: CASRRTGGGELFF. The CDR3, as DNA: TGTGCCAGTAGACGGACGGGAGGCGGGGAGCTGTTTTTT.

Written as DNA, the CDR3 is TGTGCCAGCAGTACCGGGACAGGGGGAGAATCGGGCTATGGCTACACCTTC. This gives the protein CASSTGTGGESGYGYTF. This chain uses TRBV6-1 with TRBJ1-2; 11 bases fit TRBD1. The junction had 12 bases not matched to a gene; V was cut back by 5 bases and J by 4 bases. Germline CDR1 and CDR2: MNHNS and SASEGT. The CDR3 sequence is 17 residues long.

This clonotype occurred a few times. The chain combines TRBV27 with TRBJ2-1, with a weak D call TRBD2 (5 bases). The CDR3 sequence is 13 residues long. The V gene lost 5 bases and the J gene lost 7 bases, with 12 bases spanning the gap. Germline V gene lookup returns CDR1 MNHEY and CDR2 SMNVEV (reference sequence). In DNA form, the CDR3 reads TGTGCCAGCAGTCCCCCCTCGGGAAATGAGCAGTTCTTC. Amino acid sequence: CASSPPSGNEQFF.

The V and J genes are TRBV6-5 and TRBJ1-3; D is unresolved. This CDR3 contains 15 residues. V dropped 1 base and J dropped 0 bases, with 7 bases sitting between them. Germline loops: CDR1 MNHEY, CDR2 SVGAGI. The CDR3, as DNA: TGTGCCAGCAGTTACTTGGGGAACTCTGGAAACACCATATATTTT. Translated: CASSYLGNSGNTIYF.

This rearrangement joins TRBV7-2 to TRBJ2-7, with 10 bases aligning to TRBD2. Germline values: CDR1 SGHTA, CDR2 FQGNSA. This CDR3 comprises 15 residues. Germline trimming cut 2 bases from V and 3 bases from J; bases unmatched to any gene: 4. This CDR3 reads CASSLKREGGYEQYF. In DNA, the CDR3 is TGTGCCAGCAGCTTAAAGCGGGAGGGCGGCTACGAGCAGTACTTC.

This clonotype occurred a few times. CDR3 residues: CASSYSRQALHGITRTDTQYF. The DNA for the CDR3 is TGTGCCAGCAGTTACTCAAGACAGGCGCTTCACGGAATCACCCGCACAGATACGCAGTATTTT. The chain links TRBV6-2 or TRBV6-3 to TRBJ2-3, with D perhaps TRBD1 (6 bases). Germline V gene sequence: CDR1 MNHEY, CDR2 SVGEGT. V lost 0 bases and J 1 base, leaving 26 bases between the germline ends. The CDR3 totals 21 residues.

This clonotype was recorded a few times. Here the CDR3 DNA reads TGTGCCAGCAGCGAAAGGACAGGTTCTAACTATGGCTACACCTTC. Translation gives CASSERTGSNYGYTF. The chain has TRBV7-9 and TRBJ1-2, with 7 bases lining up with TRBD1. This CDR3 spans 15 amino acids. V dropped 5 bases and J dropped 0; count of bases not matched to a gene: 6. Per the germline V gene, CDR1 is SEHNR and CDR2 is FQNEAQ (reference sequence).

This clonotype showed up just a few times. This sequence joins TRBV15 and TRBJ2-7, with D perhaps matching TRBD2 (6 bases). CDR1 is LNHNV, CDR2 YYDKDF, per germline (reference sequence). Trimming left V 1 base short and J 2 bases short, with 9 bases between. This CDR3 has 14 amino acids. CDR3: CATSRVAETYEQYF. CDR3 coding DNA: TGTGCCACCAGCAGAGTAGCGGAGACCTACGAGCAGTACTTC.

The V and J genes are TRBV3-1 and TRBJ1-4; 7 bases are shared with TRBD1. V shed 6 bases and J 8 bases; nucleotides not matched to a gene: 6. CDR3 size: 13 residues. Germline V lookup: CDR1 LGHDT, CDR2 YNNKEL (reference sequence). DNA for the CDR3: TGTGCCAGCAGAGAGGGGGCAAGAGAAAAACTGTTTTTT. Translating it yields CASREGAREKLFF.

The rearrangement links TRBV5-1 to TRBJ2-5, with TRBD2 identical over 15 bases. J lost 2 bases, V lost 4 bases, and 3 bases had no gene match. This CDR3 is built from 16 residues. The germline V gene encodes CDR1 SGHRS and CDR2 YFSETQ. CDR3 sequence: CASSQGLAGGQETQYF. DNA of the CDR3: TGCGCCAGCAGCCAGGGACTAGCGGGAGGTCAAGAGACCCAGTACTTC.

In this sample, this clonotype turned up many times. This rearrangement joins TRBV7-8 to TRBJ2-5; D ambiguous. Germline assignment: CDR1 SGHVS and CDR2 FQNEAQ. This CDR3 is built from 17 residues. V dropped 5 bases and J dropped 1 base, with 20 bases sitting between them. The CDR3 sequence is CASSRDSGSPIQETQYF. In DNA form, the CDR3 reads TGTGCCAGCAGCCGTGACTCCGGCAGCCCTATCCAAGAGACCCAGTACTTC. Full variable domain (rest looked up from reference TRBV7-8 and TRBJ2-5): GAGVSQSPRYKVAKRGQDVALRCDPISGHVSLFWYQQALGQGPEFLTYFQNEAQLDKSGLPSDRFFAERPEGSVSTLKIQRTQQEDSAVYLCASSRDSGSPIQETQYFGPGTRLLVL.

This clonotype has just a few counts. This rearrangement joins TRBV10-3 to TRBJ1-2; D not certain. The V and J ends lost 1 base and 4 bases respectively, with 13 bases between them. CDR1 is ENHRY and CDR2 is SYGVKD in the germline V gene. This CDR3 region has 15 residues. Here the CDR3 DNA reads TGTGCCATCAGTGAGTTGGAAGGACCCTTCTATGGCTACACCTTC. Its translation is CAISELEGPFYGYTF.

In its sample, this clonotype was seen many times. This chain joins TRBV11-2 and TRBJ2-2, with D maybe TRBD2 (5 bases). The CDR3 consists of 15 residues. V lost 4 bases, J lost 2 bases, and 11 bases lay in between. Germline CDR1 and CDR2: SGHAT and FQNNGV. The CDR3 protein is CASSSRDHNTGELFF. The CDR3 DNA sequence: TGTGCCAGCAGCTCCCGGGATCACAACACCGGGGAGCTGTTTTTT.